What follows are 21 T cell receptor beta chains derived from one specimen sequenced in a study of blood T cell repertoires in COVID-19. Sequencing used immunoSEQ multiplex PCR; TCRdb keeps in-frame clones, though not all of them. The sample yields approximately 120,000 clones, approximately 81% seen once. The sequenced sample was peripheral blood. Source of these receptors: a man older than 75 with COVID-19, enrolled during active disease.

As concerns this clone: At one of its ends the junction is not consistent with the germline gene, which may arise from a read error. The V gene is TRBV9, the J gene TRBJ2-1, with TRBD2 matching 7 bases. The CDR3 is 12 amino acids. Per germline, CDR1 SGDLS and CDR2 YYNGEE. The CDR3 loop is CASSRDYSPLLF. CDR3 bases: TGTGCCAGCAGTCGGGACTATAGTCCGCTTCTCTTC.

The gene calls are TRBV19 and TRBJ2-7, with D maybe TRBD2 (6 bases). Deletions cut 1 base from V and 0 bases from J, with 10 bases between. This CDR3 region has 15 residues. Germline V gene data show CDR1 as LNHDA and CDR2 as SQIVND (reference sequence). The CDR3 nucleotides read TGTGCCAGTAGTATAGGGCCGGGGGACTCCTACGAGCAGTACTTC. It translates to CASSIGPGDSYEQYF.

In its sample, this clone was seen once. V usage is TRBV11-3 and J usage is TRBJ2-1; D remains unclear. Germline loops: CDR1 SGHNT, CDR2 YENEEA. The CDR3 runs to 13 residues. V dropped 0 bases and J dropped 7 bases, with 7 bases sitting between them. The CDR3 DNA sequence: TGTGCCAGCAGCTTAGAGGCTAGGAATGAGCAGTTCTTC. Its translation is CASSLEARNEQFF.

The genes are TRBV10-3 and TRBJ2-7, with a weak D call TRBD2 (5 bases). Germline CDR1 ENHRY, CDR2 SYGVKD. V was clipped by 6 bases and J by 6 bases, with 18 bases between them. This CDR3 region has 14 residues. CDR3 sequence: CAIRGRARGSEQYF. CDR3 sequence (DNA): TGTGCCATCAGGGGCCGGGCCCGGGGTAGCGAGCAGTACTTC.

The chain carries TRBV2 and TRBJ2-3; 12 bases agree with TRBD2. The ends lost 2 bases at V and 6 bases at J; junction bases unmatched: 12. Germline V gene lookup returns CDR1 SNHLY and CDR2 FYNNEI. The CDR3 covers 18 residues. CDR3 nucleotides: TGTGCCAGCAGTGAAATGGCGCTAGCGGGAGGGAAAGTGGATACGCAGTATTTT. Residues: CASSEMALAGGKVDTQYF.

A few counts support this clone. This chain uses TRBV28 with TRBJ1-1; TRBD1 is a possible D gene (5 bases). Trimming left V 6 bases short and J 4 bases short, with 18 bases between. The germline V gene has CDR1 MDHEN and CDR2 SYDVKM. CDR3 size: 15 residues. Here the CDR3 reads CASSYHGGIGTEAFF. As DNA, the CDR3 is TGTGCCAGCAGCTACCACGGGGGTATTGGCACTGAAGCTTTCTTT.

This clone was seen only once. The chain couples TRBV18 to TRBJ2-5; 12 nucleotides align to TRBD2. Germline V lookup: CDR1 KGHSH, CDR2 LQKENI. Unmatched junction bases numbered 9, after V lost 3 bases and J lost 4 bases. The CDR3 is made up of 17 amino acids. The CDR3 sequence: CASSPGLAGRLGETQYF. The CDR3 nucleotides read TGTGCCAGCTCACCCGGACTAGCGGGGCGGTTGGGAGAGACCCAGTACTTC.

This clone was detected only a few times. The V and J genes are TRBV19 and TRBJ1-5; the D gene is possibly TRBD1 (6 bases). The CDR3 sequence is 14 residues long. The V gene lost 5 bases and the J gene lost 3 bases, with 11 bases spanning the gap. Germline V gives CDR1 LNHDA, CDR2 SQIVND (reference sequence). This chain's CDR3 is CASSPRTDNQPQHF. The CDR3 coding sequence is TGTGCCAGTAGTCCACGGACAGACAATCAGCCCCAGCATTTT.

This clone came up once. This rearrangement joins TRBV29-1 to TRBJ2-5; 12 bases align to TRBD2. CDR3 size: 15 residues. Losses at the gene ends were 5 bases for V and 5 bases for J; bases not matched to a gene: 9. Germline values: CDR1 SQVTM, CDR2 ANQGSEA. The CDR3 nucleotides read TGCAGCGTTAGTTTAGGACTAGCGGGACGGGAGACCCAGTACTTC. Translating gives CSVSLGLAGRETQYF.

This clone was detected once. This chain connects TRBV6-2 or TRBV6-3 to TRBJ2-2; possibly TRBD2 for D (5 bases). The V end was cut by 1 base, the J end by 6 bases, with 9 bases between. Germline V CDR1 and CDR2: MNHEY, SVGEGT. This CDR3 has 14 amino acids. CDR3 loop: CASSYFGMAGELFF. Written as DNA, the CDR3 is TGTGCCAGCAGTTACTTCGGGATGGCCGGGGAGCTGTTTTTT.

The genes are TRBV15 and TRBJ1-6; TRBD1 is a possible D gene (5 bases). V lost 0 bases to trimming and J lost 5 bases, with 8 bases between them. The CDR3 runs to 15 residues. Germline V gene data show CDR1 as LNHNV and CDR2 as YYDKDF (reference sequence). CDR3 residues: CATSRDSGNNSPLHF. CDR3 in DNA: TGTGCCACCAGCAGAGATTCAGGGAATAATTCACCCCTCCACTTT.

The gene calls are TRBV30 and TRBJ2-2; weak D call: TRBD2 (6 bases). V lost 0 bases to trimming and J lost 6 bases, with 8 bases between them. The germline V gene has CDR1 GTSNPN and CDR2 SVGIG (reference sequence). This CDR3 region has 13 residues. CDR3 bases: TGTGCCTGGAGTGTAACTAGCCCCGGGGAGCTGTTTTTT. Translated, it gives CAWSVTSPGELFF.

The genes are TRBV9 and TRBJ2-3; 7 nucleotides match TRBD1. V shed 4 bases, J shed 2 bases, and the junction held 7 bases outside the gene matches. The CDR3 covers 15 residues. Germline assignment: CDR1 SGDLS and CDR2 YYNGEE. The DNA of the CDR3 is TGTGCCAGCAGCCGAGGGGGACAGATCACAGATACGCAGTATTTT. Its translation is CASSRGGQITDTQYF.

The rearrangement joins TRBV19 to TRBJ2-1; D remains unclear. V was cut by 6 bases and J by 6 bases, with 18 bases left in between. The CDR3 runs 15 residues. Germline loops: CDR1 LNHDA, CDR2 SQIVND (reference sequence). CDR3 loop: CASSVSPDSGNEQFF. In DNA form, the CDR3 reads TGTGCCAGTAGCGTCTCCCCTGATTCCGGCAATGAGCAGTTCTTC.

The gene calls are TRBV7-8 and TRBJ1-5, with 11 bases fitting TRBD1. Trimming removed 5 bases from V and 5 bases from J; junction bases left unmatched: 11. The CDR3 extends over 17 amino acids. The V gene's germline CDR1 is SGHVS and CDR2 FQNEAQ. CDR3 residues: CASSPGTGTGGYQPQHF. CDR3 in DNA: TGTGCCAGCAGCCCTGGAACCGGGACAGGGGGTTATCAGCCCCAGCATTTT.

In regard to this clone: A junction boundary mismatches the germline segment, possibly from a read error. The V call is TRBV28, the J call TRBJ1-3, with D perhaps TRBD1 (6 bases). From germline, CDR1 is MDHEN and CDR2 SYDVKM. This CDR3 has 12 residues. The CDR3: CASSRPPAGVIF. CDR3 nucleotides: TGTGCCAGCAGTCGACCACCCGCAGGGGTGATTTTT. Drawing the rest from reference TRBV28 and TRBJ1-3, the complete variable domain is DVKVTQSSRYLVKRTGEKVFLECVQDMDHENMFWYRQDPGLGLRLIYFSYDVKMKEKGDIPEGYSVSREKKERFSLILESASTNQTSMYLCASSRPPAGVIFGEGSWLTVV.

CDR3 nucleotide sequence: TGTGCCAGCTCACCATTAGCGGGAGTCGAGACAGATACGCAGTATTTT. It is translated as CASSPLAGVETDTQYF. This rearrangement joins TRBV18 to TRBJ2-3; TRBD2 aligns across 9 bases. V dropped 2 bases and J dropped 3; count of bases not matched to a gene: 6. Germline V gene data show CDR1 as KGHSH and CDR2 as LQKENI. There are 16 residues in the CDR3.

The chain is built from TRBV28 and TRBJ1-5; D is uncertain. Between the trimmed V and J ends, which lost 5 bases and 0 bases, there was a span of 11 bases. Germline V CDR1 and CDR2: MDHEN, SYDVKM. This CDR3 comprises 15 residues. The CDR3 spells CASSLLRGSNQPQHF. Written as DNA, the CDR3 is TGTGCCAGCAGTCTCCTACGGGGTAGCAATCAGCCCCAGCATTTT.

This clone was counted a single time. The CDR3 region has the DNA TGCGCCAGCAGCTTGCTAGCGGATACCTCCTACGAGCAGTACTTC. Its protein product is CASSLLADTSYEQYF. The chain recombines TRBV5-1 with TRBJ2-7; TRBD2 aligns across 7 bases. The CDR3 runs 15 residues. J lost 0 bases, V lost 1 base, and 4 bases had no gene match. Germline V gives CDR1 SGHRS, CDR2 YFSETQ. Full variable domain (outside the CDR3, taken from reference TRBV5-1 and TRBJ2-7): KAGVTQTPRYLIKTRGQQVTLSCSPISGHRSVSWYQQTPGQGLQFLFEYFSETQRNKGNFPGRFSGRQFSNSRSEMNVSTLELGDSALYLCASSLLADTSYEQYFGPGTRLTVT.

The chain has TRBV30 and TRBJ2-1; D perhaps matches TRBD1 (6 bases). The CDR3 is 16 amino acids. The ends were cut back, 4 bases at V and 10 bases at J, with 26 bases in the middle. Germline V gene sequence: CDR1 GTSNPN, CDR2 SVGIG (reference sequence). The CDR3, as DNA: TGTGCCTGGACCACCCCTAGCAGGGGCCTAACGGGGGAGCAGTTCTTC. Its protein product is CAWTTPSRGLTGEQFF.

This rearrangement joins TRBV7-2 to TRBJ1-5, with a possible D match to TRBD1 (6 bases). This CDR3 has 14 amino acids. V lost 1 base, J lost 5 bases, and 9 bases lay in between. Per the germline V gene, CDR1 is SGHTA and CDR2 is FQGNSA. CDR3 sequence (DNA): TGTGCCAGCAGCTTAGTGACAGGTGATCAGCCCCAGCATTTT. Amino acids: CASSLVTGDQPQHF.